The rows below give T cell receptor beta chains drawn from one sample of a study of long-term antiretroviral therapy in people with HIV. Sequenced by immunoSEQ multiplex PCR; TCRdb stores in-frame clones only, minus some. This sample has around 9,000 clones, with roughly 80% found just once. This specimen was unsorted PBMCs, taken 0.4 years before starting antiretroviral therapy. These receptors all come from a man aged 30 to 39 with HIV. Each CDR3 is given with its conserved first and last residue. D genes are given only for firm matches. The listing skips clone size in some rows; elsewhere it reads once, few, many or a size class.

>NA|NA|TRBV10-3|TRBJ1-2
TGTGCCATCAGGGACGGACAGCTATCTATGGGCTACACCTTC
CAIRDGQLSMGYTF
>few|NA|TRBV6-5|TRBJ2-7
TGTGCCAGCAGTTACAAGTCATCAGGGGGGGAGCAGTACTTC
CASSYKSSGGEQYF
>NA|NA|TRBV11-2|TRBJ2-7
TGTGCCAGCAGCTTTGAGGGATTGAGCTCCTACGAGCAGTACTTC
CASSFEGLSSYEQYF
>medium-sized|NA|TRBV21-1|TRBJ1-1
TGTGCCAGCAGCAAAGCGATAGACATGGCGAACCAAGCTTTCTTT
CASSKAIDMANQAFF
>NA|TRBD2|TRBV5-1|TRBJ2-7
TGCGCCAGCAGCCGGTTTCTAGCGGGGGAGAACGAGCAGTACTTC
CASSRFLAGENEQYF
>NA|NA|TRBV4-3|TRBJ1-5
TGCGCCAGCAGCCAGTCCCCTCGTCAGTCCGATCAGCCCCAGCATTTT
CASSQSPRQSDQPQHF
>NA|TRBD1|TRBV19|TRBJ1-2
TGTGCCAGTAGTATTGGGACAGCACCCGATGGCTACACCTTC
CASSIGTAPDGYTF
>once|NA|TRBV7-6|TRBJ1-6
TGTGCCAGCAGCTTAAACAGAAATTCACCCCTCCACTTT
CASSLNRNSPLHF
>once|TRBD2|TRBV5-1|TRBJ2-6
TGCGCCAGCAGCTCAGTCTCCCAGGGACTAGCGGGAGGAGCTGGGGCCAACGTCCTGACTTTC
CASSSVSQGLAGGAGANVLTF
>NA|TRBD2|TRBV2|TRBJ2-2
TGTGCCAGCAGTGAGACGAGCGGGAGCGTCGGGGAGCTGTTTTTT
CASSETSGSVGELFF
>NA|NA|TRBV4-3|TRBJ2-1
TGCGCCAGCAGCCAATCGGGAGAGGGCACCTACAATGAGCAGTTCTTC
CASSQSGEGTYNEQFF
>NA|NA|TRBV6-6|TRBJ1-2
TGTGCCAGCAGCTCCGATCCCCGCTATGGCTACACCTTC
CASSSDPRYGYTF
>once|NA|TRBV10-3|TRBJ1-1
TGTGCCATCAGGACCGGGACACTGAACACTGAAGCTTTCTTT
CAIRTGTLNTEAFF
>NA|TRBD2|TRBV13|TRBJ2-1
TGTGCCAGCAGCCTCGAGGGGCTAGCGGGAGGGAGCCCCTACAATGAGCAGTTCTTC
CASSLEGLAGGSPYNEQFF
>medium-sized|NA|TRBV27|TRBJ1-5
TGTGCCAGCAGTCTGGACGGGAACAATCAGCCCCAGCATTTT
CASSLDGNNQPQHF
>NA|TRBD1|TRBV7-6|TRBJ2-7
TGTGCCAGCAGCTTAGACAGGGGCTACGAGCAGTACTTC
CASSLDRGYEQYF
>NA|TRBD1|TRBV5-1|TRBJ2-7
TGCGCCAGCAGCTTGCGACAGGGTTACGAGCAGTACTTC
CASSLRQGYEQYF
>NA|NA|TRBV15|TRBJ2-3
TGTGCCACCAGCAGTCGGTTAGCGGGACAGGGCCTTGGTACGCAGTATTTT
CATSSRLAGQGLGTQYF
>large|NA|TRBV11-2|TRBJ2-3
TGTGCCAGCAGCTACGGAGGGGTGGGGGGTACAGATACGCAGTATTTT
CASSYGGVGGTDTQYF
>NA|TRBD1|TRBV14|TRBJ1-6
TGTGCCAGCAGCCGAGGGACAGGGGTAGGTTCACCCCTCCACTTT
CASSRGTGVGSPLHF
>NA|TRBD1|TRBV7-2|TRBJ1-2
TGTGCCAGCAGCTTACGGCAGGGGGGGGGCTACACCTTC
CASSLRQGGGYTF
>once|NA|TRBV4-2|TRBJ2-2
TGTGCCAGCAGCCAAGATACCCATACGAACACCGGGGAGCTGTTTTTT
CASSQDTHTNTGELFF
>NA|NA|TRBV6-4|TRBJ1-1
TGTGCCAGCAGTCAAGGGGGAGGCACTGAAGCTTTCTTT
CASSQGGGTEAFF
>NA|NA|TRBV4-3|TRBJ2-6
TGCGCCAGCAGCCAATTCTCTGGAGGGGCCAACGTCCTGACTTTC
CASSQFSGGANVLTF
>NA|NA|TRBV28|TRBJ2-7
TGTGCCAGCAGACGATCCGGCGCAAACACCTACGAGCAGTACTTC
CASRRSGANTYEQYF
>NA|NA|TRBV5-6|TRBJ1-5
TGTGCCAGCAGCTTCTTTAAGACAGAAGCTAAGGGCAATCAGCCCCAGCATTTT
CASSFFKTEAKGNQPQHF
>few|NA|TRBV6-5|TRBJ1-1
TGTGCCAGCAGGACATACACTGAAGCTTTCTTT
CASRTYTEAFF
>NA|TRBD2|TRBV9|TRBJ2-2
TGTGCCAGCAGCGTAGAGGGACTAGCGGGAATGTTCGCGAACACCGGGGAGCTGTTTTTT
CASSVEGLAGMFANTGELFF
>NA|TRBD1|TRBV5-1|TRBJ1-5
TGCGCCAGCAGCTTTTACCCCTTGGAGGCAGGGGGGCAGCCCCAGCATTTT
CASSFYPLEAGGQPQHF
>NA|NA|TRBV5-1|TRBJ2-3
TGCGCCAGCAGCTCCATCGAACTACGCCTCTCCACAGATACGCAGTATTTT
CASSSIELRLSTDTQYF